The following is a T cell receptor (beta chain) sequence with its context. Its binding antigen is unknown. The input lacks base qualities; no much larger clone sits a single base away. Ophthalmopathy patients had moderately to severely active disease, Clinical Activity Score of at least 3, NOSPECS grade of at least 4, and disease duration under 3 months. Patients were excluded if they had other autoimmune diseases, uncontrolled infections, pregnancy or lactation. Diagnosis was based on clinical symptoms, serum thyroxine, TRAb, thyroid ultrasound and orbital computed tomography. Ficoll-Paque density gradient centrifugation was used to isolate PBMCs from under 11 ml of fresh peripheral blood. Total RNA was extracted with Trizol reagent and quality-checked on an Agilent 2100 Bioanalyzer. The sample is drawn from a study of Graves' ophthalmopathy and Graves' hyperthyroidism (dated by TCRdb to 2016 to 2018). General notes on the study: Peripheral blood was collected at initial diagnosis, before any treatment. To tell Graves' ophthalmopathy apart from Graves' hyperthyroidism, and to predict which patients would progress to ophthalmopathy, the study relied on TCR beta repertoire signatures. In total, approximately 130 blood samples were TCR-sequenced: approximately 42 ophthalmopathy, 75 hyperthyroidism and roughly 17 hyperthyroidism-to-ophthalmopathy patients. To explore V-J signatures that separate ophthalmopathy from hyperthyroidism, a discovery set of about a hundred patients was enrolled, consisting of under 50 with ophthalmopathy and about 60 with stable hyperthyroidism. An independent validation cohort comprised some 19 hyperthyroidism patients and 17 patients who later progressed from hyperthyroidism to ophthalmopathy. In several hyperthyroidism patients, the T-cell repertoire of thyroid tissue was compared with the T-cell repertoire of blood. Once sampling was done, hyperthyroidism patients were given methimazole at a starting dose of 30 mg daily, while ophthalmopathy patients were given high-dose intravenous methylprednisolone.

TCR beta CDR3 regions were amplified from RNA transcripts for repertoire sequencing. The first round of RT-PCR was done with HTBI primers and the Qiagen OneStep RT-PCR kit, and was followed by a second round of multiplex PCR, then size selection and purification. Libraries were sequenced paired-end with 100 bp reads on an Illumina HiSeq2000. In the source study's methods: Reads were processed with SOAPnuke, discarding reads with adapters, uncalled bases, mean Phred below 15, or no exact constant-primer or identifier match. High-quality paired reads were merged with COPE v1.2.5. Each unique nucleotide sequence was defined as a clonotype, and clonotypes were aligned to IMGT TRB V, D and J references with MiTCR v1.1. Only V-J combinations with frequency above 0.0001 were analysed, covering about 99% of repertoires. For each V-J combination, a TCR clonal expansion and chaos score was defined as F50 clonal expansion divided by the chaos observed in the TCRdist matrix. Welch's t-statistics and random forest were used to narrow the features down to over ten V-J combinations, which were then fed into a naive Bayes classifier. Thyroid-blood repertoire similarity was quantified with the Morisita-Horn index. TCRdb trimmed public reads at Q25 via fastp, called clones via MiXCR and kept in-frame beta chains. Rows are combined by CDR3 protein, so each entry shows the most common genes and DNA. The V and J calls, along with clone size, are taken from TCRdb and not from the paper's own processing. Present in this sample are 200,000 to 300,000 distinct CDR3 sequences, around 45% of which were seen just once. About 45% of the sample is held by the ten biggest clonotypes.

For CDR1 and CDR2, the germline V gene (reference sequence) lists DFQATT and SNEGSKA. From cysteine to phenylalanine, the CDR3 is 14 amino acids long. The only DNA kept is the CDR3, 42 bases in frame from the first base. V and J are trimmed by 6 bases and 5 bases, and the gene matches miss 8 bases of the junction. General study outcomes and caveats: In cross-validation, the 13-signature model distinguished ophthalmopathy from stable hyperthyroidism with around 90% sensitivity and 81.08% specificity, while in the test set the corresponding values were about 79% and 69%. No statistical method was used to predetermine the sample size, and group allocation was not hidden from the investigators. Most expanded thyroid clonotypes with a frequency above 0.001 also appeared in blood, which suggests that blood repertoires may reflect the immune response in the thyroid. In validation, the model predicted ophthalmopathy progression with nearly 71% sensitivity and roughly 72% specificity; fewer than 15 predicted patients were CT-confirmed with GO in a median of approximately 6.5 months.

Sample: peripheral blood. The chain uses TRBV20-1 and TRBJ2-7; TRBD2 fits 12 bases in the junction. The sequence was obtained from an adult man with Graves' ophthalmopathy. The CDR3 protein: CSAPTSGRPHEQYF. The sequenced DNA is TGCAGTGCACCGACTAGCGGGAGACCCCACGAGCAGTACTTC.